Listed below are T cell receptor beta chains from one sample, sequenced in a study of preoperative IRX-2 immunotherapy in early breast cancer. Assay used: immunoSEQ multiplex PCR; TCRdb lists only in-frame clones, some missing. The sample records 20,000 to 30,000 clones, about 75% being singletons. Sequenced here: lymph node tissue, sampled after IRX-2 immunotherapy. These receptors were obtained from a human donor with breast cancer. Each CDR3 is given with its conserved first and last residue. D genes are given only for firm matches. Clone size appears in some rows only: once, few, many, or a class for an expanded clone.

>NA|TRBJ2-1|TRBV11-3|19|NA
CASSASGRGKGNSYNEQFF
TGTGCCAGCTCAGCTTCCGGACGGGGGAAGGGCAACTCCTACAATGAGCAGTTCTTC
>few|TRBJ2-7|TRBV11-3|17|TRBD2
CASSERGRGLAGYEQYF
TGTGCCAGCAGCGAGCGGGGACGAGGGCTAGCGGGGTACGAGCAGTACTTC
>NA|TRBJ2-2|TRBV28|16|TRBD2
CASSSRDSGVTGELFF
TGTGCCAGCAGTTCAAGAGATAGCGGGGTCACCGGGGAGCTGTTTTTT
>NA|TRBJ1-1|TRBV19|13|NA
CASRKDLFTEAFF
TGTGCCAGCAGAAAGGACCTTTTCACTGAAGCTTTCTTT
>NA|TRBJ2-5|TRBV25-1|13|TRBD2
CSSRAGEGETQYF
TGTTCGAGTCGGGCGGGAGAAGGGGAGACCCAGTACTTC
>NA|TRBJ1-5|TRBV19|15|NA
CASSNPTGGYQPQHF
TGTGCCAGTTCTAATCCCACGGGGGGCTACCAGCCCCAGCATTTT
>NA|TRBJ1-1|TRBV18|14|NA
CASSPDLGGTEAFF
TGTGCCAGCTCACCCGATCTAGGGGGCACTGAAGCTTTCTTT
>NA|TRBJ1-1|TRBV11-3|17|NA
CASSLEVFMVEGTEAFF
TGTGCCAGCAGCTTGGAAGTATTCATGGTGGAGGGTACTGAAGCTTTCTTT
>NA|TRBJ2-7|TRBV11-3|15|NA
CASSYAQGSTYEQYF
TGTGCCAGCAGCTACGCGCAGGGGTCCACCTACGAGCAGTACTTC
>NA|TRBJ2-5|TRBV7-6|15|NA
CASSLVGGPRETQYF
TGTGCCAGCAGCTTAGTGGGGGGCCCTCGAGAGACCCAGTACTTC
>NA|TRBJ2-3|TRBV15|14|NA
CATSRVGGTDTQYF
TGTGCCACCAGCAGAGTAGGGGGCACAGATACGCAGTATTTT
>NA|TRBJ2-1|TRBV19|15|TRBD2
CASSPLALSYNEQFF
TGTGCCAGTAGCCCACTAGCGCTCTCCTACAATGAGCAGTTCTTC
>medium-sized|TRBJ2-7|TRBV11-3|15|NA
CASSQRPPDRYEQYF
TGTGCCAGCAGCCAACGTCCCCCGGACAGATACGAGCAGTACTTC
>few|TRBJ2-7|TRBV10-2|17|NA
CASSESYPSPSSYEQYF
TGCGCCAGCAGTGAGTCGTACCCTAGCCCTAGCTCCTACGAGCAGTACTTC
>NA|TRBJ2-2|TRBV10-2|13|NA
CASSGQIGGELFF
TGCGCCAGCAGTGGGCAGATAGGGGGGGAGCTGTTTTTT